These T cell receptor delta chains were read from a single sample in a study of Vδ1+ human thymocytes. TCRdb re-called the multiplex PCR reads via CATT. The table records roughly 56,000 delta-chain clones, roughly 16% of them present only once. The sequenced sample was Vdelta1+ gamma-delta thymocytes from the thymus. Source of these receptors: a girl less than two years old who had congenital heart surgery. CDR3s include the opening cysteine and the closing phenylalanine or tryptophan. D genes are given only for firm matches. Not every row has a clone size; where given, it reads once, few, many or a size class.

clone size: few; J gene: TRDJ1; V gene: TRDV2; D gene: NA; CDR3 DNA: TGTGCCTGTGACACTTCCGATGGGGGGGCTTCAACCGGCCCCGATAAACTCATCTTT; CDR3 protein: CACDTSDGGASTGPDKLIF
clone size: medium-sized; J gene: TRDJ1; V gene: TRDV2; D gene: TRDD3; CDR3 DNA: TGTGCCCGTACTGGGGGCGACTACACCGATAAACTCATCTTT; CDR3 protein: CARTGGDYTDKLIF
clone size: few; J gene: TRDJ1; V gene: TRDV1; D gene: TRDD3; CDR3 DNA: TGTGCTCTTGCGGGCTTACCTGGCCTGGGGGATCCCCTCCCCGATAAACTCATCTTT; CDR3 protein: CALAGLPGLGDPLPDKLIF
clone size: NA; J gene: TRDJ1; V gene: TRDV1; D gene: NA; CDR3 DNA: TGTGCTCTTGGGGAATCCAACCTAAGCCCGGGGGAAAAACTCATCTTT; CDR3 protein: CALGESNLSPGEKLIF
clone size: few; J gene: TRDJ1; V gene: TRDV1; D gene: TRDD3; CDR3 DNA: TGTGCTCTTGGGGATGCTACTCCTCCTAGGCGGGGGATAAGGGAGCAACTCATCTTT; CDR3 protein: CALGDATPPRRGIREQLIF
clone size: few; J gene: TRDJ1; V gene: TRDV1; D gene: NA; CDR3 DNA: TGTGCTCTTGGGGAACCGGCCTACGCCATCCAAGACACCGATAAACTCATCTTT; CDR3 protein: CALGEPAYAIQDTDKLIF
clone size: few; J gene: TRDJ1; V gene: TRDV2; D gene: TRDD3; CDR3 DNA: TGTGCCTGTGACGGAAGGTACTGGGGGATAAAAACCCACTACACCGATAAACTCATCTTT; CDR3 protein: CACDGRYWGIKTHYTDKLIF
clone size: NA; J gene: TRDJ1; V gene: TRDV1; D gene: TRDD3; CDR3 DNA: TGTGCTCTTGGGGCAGGGGATACGTCCTCTTTGTACACCGATAAACTCATCTTT; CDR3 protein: CALGAGDTSSLYTDKLIF
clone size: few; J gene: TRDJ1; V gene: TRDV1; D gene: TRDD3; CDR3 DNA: TGTGCTCTTGGGGAGCCTTCGGAGGGCCCGGGAGTACTGGGGGATACGTACACCGATAAACTCATCTTT; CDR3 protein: CALGEPSEGPGVLGDTYTDKLIF
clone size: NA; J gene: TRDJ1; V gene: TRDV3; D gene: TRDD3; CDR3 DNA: TGTGCCTTTATGCGAGATGGCCTCTTACTCGGGTGGGGGATCCCCGTCAGCGATAAACTCATCTTT; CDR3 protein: CAFMRDGLLLGWGIPVSDKLIF
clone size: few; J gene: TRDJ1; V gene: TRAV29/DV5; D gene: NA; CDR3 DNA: TGTGCAGCAAGCTTCTCCCCCATAAACACCGATAAACTCATCTTT; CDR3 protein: CAASFSPINTDKLIF
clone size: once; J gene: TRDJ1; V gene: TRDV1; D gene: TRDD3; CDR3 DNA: TGTGCTCTTGGGGAACCGAACGAGGTACTGGGGGATTGCTCCGATAAACTCATCTTT; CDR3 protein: CALGEPNEVLGDCSDKLIF
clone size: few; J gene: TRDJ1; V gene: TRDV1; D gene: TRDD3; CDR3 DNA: TGTGCTCTTGGATCCCTGGGGGACTTCGATAAACTCATCTTT; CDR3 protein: CALGSLGDFDKLIF
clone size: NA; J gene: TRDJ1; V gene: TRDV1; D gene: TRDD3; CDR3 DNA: TGTGCTCTTGGGGAAGGACTTCGGTACTGGGGGATACCGGCACCGTACACCGATAAACTCATCTTT; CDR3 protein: CALGEGLRYWGIPAPYTDKLIF
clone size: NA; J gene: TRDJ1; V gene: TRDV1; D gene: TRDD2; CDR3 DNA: TGTGCTCTTGGGGAACTACCCTTCCTCCCGCTCACCGATAAACTCATCTTT; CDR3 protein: CALGELPFLPLTDKLIF
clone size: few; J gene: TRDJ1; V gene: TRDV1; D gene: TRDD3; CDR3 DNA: TGTGCTCTTGGGCCCATAGGCCATACTGGGGATTACACCGATAAACTCATCTTT; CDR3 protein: CALGPIGHTGDYTDKLIF
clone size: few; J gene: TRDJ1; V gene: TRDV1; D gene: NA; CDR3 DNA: TGTGCTCTTGGGGATAATCCTACCTGGGGATATAGCGGACTTGACACCGATAAACTCATCTTT; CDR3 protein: CALGDNPTWGYSGLDTDKLIF
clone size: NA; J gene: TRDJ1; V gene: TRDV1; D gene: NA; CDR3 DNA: TGTGCTCTTGGGGAACTGATCCCCTCCACACTACTCATCTTT; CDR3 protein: CALGELIPSTLLIF
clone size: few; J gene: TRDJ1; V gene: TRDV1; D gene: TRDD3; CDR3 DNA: TGTGCTCTTGGGGAACTACGCCTACGAGTGAACCACTGGGGGATACCCCTGGGGGCCGATAAACTCATCTTT; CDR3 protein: CALGELRLRVNHWGIPLGADKLIF
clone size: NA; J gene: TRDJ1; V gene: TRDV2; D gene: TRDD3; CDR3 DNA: TGTGCCTGTGACAAGGGAGTCGGGGGATATGGGACCACCGATAAACTCATCTTT; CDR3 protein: CACDKGVGGYGTTDKLIF
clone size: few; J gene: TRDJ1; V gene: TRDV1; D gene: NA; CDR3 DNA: TGTGCTCTTGGGGAAGGAGGCTCCTACCAAAGACTGTGTTACACCGATAAACTCATCTTT; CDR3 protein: CALGEGGSYQRLCYTDKLIF
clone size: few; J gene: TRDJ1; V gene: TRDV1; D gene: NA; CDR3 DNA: TGTGCTCTTGGGGGACTGGAGCTCGGGTCCTACACTAGCCCGACCGATAAACTCATCTTT; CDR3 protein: CALGGLELGSYTSPTDKLIF
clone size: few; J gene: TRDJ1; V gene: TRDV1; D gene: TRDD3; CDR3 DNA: TGTGCTCTTGGGGAACGAAACGGTCTAGTACTGGGGGATACATACACCGATAAACTCATCTTT; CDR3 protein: CALGERNGLVLGDTYTDKLIF
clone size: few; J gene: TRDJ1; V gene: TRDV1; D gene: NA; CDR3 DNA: TGTGCTCTTGGGGAACGGTTGTATAGGGGGCCCCCCTCGTACACCGATAAACTCATCTTT; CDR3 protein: CALGERLYRGPPSYTDKLIF
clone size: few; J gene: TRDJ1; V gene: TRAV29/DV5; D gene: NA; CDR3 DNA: TGTGCAGCAAGCAGTCCCTTCCTACTACCCGAAAAAGCTGGGGGACACTCGGACACCGATAAACTCATCTTT; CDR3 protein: CAASSPFLLPEKAGGHSDTDKLIF
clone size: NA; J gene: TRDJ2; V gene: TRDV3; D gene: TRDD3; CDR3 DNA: TGTGCCTTTTGCCTGGGGTCTTACTGGGGGATACGAGCACAACTCTTCTTT; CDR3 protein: CAFCLGSYWGIRAQLFF
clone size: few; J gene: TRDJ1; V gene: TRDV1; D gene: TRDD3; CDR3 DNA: TGTGCTCTTGGGGAACCCGCCGGGGGATATAGAATCGGGGGATACCCTTACACCGATAAACTCATCTTT; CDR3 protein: CALGEPAGGYRIGGYPYTDKLIF
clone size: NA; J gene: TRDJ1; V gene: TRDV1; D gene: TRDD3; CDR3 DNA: TGTGCTCTTGGGGAACGGGCCCGCCTTCTACTGGGGGATACGCCTCTTTGGACCGATAAACTCATCTTT; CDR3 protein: CALGERARLLLGDTPLWTDKLIF
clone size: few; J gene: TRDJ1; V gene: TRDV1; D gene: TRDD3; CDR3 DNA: TGTGCTCTTGGGGAAATCTACTATCAACTCCCAACTGGGGGATACGCCGATAAACTCATCTTT; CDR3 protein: CALGEIYYQLPTGGYADKLIF
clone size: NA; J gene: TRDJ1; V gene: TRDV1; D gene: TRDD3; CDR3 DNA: TGTGCTCTTGGGGAACTAGGGTCCTACGCCTTTGGTGGGGGATACGCCTCGGATAAACTCATCTTT; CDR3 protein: CALGELGSYAFGGGYASDKLIF
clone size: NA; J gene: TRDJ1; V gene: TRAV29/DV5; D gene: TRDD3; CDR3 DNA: TGTGCAGCAAGCGCCCTGGGGGATGAGACGGACACCGATAAACTCATCTTT; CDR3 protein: CAASALGDETDTDKLIF
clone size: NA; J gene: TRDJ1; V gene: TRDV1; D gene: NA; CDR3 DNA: TGTGCTCTTGGGGAAGGGAATCCCACTCGGGGCCTCGAGCAAGTCACCGATAAACTCATCTTT; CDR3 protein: CALGEGNPTRGLEQVTDKLIF
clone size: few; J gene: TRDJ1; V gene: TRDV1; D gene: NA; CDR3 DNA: TGTGCTCTTGGGGAGCTGTGGGGGCTAAACACCGATAAACTCATCTTT; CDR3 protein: CALGELWGLNTDKLIF
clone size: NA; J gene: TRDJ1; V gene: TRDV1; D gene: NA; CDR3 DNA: TGTGCTCTTGGGGACCCTACGACGTGGGATAAACTCATCTTT; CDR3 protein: CALGDPTTWDKLIF
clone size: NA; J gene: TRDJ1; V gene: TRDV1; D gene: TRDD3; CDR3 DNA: TGTGCTCTTGGGCCGTCCACCTTCCTCCTCTACTGGGGGATAAGGACCGATAAACTCATCTTT; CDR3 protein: CALGPSTFLLYWGIRTDKLIF
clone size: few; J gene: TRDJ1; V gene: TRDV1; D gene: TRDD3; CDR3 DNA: TGTGCTCTTGGGATCGCCTTCCTAAGACCGCTGGGGGATACTCGATCCACCGATAAACTCATCTTT; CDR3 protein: CALGIAFLRPLGDTRSTDKLIF
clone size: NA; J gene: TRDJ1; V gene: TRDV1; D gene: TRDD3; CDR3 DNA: TGTGCTCTTGGGGAACTAGGGTCACGGTCCTACCGGGGATACAGACTGTACACCGATAAACTCATCTTT; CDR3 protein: CALGELGSRSYRGYRLYTDKLIF
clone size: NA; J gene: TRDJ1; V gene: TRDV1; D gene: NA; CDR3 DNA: TGTGCTCTTGGGGAAATCCCCTTCCGCCGACTGGGCGTGAGCGATAAACTCATCTTT; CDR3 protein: CALGEIPFRRLGVSDKLIF
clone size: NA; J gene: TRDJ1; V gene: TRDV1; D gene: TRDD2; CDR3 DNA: TGTGCTCTTGGGGAACTAGTTCCTTCCTACGTCGACGTACGCTACACCGATAAACTCATCTTT; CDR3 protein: CALGELVPSYVDVRYTDKLIF
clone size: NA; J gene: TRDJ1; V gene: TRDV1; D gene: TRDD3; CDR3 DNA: TGTGCTCTTGGGGAACCATTCCTCTCACTGGGGGGTATCCCCGATAAACTCATCTTT; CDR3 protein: CALGEPFLSLGGIPDKLIF
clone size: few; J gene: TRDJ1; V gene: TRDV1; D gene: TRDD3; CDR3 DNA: TGTGCTCTTGGGGCCCAAGGTATTAACGTTCACTGGGGGATACGATTATCGCCGGCCTTCTTTCTAGCCGATAAACTCATCTTT; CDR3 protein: CALGAQGINVHWGIRLSPAFFLADKLIF
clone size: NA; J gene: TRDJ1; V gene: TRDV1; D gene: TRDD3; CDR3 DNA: TGTGCTCTTGGGGAACTTGATTTCGGGAATTTTTCGAACTGGGGGATACGCACCGATAAACTCATCTTT; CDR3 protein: CALGELDFGNFSNWGIRTDKLIF
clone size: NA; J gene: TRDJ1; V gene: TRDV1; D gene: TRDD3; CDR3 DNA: TGTGCTCTTGGGAATTCACCGCCTCCTTCCGCCCGTACTGGGGGATACGAGGGCACCGATAAACTCATCTTT; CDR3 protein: CALGNSPPPSARTGGYEGTDKLIF
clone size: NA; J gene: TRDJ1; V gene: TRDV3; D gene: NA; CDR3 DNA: TGTGCCTTCCGCCTTTCCCCCGGTAAACTCATCTTT; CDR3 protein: CAFRLSPGKLIF
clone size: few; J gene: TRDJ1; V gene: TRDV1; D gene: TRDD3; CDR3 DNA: TGTGCTCTTGGAGCCCTGGGGGGGATACGCGAGTACACCGATAAACTCATCTTT; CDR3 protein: CALGALGGIREYTDKLIF
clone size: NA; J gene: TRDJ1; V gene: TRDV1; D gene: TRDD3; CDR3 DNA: TGTGCTCTTGGGGAACCAAGGGGATACGCCCTAATAGATAAACTCATCTTT; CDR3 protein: CALGEPRGYALIDKLIF
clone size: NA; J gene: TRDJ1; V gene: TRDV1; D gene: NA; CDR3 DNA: TGTGCTCTTGGGGGGTCGCTTCGTGGGGGCCTCTCTTACACCGATAAACTCATCTTT; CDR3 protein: CALGGSLRGGLSYTDKLIF
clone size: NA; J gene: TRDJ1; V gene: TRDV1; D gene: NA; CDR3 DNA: TGTGCTCTTGGGGATTCCCAGTACACCGATAAACTCATCTTT; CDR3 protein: CALGDSQYTDKLIF
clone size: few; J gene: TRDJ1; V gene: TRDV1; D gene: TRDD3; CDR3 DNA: TGTGCTCTTGGGGAACGGCTCAGGGGCTCCCTGGGGGGTCTCCTGTCGTACACCGATAAACTCATCTTT; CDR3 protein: CALGERLRGSLGGLLSYTDKLIF
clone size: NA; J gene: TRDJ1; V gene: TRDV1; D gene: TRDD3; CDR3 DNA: TGTGCTCTTGGGGAACGAGAAAAAACTACTGGGGGATACGATAAACTCATCTTT; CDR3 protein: CALGEREKTTGGYDKLIF
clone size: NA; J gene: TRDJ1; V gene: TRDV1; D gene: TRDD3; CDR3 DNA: TGTGCTCTTGGGGAGTGTTCCTATCCGGTCGTCAACTGGGGGATTAGGACCGATAAACTCATCTTT; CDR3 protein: CALGECSYPVVNWGIRTDKLIF
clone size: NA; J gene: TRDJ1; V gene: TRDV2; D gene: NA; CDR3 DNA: TGTGCCTGTGACACGAGACCCATCTTT; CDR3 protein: CACDTRPIF
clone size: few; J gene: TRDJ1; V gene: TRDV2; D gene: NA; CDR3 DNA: TGTGCCTGTGGGCCCCTACTCCTCACCGATAAACTCATCTTT; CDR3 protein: CACGPLLLTDKLIF
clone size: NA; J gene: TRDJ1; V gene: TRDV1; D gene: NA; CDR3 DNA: TGTGCTCTTGGGGAAAAGGGGAAGACTTCCTCAGGTCCATTGACCGATAAACTCATCTTT; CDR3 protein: CALGEKGKTSSGPLTDKLIF
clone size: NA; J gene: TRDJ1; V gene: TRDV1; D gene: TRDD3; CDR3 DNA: TGTGCTCTTGGGGAACCCCCCTCCTACTTACTGGGGGATATCCCCGATAAACTCATCTTT; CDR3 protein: CALGEPPSYLLGDIPDKLIF
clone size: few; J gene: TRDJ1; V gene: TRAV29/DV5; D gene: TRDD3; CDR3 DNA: TGTGCAGCACCCTGGTACTGGGGGATATTAAGCGATAAACTCATCTTT; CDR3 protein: CAAPWYWGILSDKLIF
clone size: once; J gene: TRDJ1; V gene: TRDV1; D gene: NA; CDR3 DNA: TGTGCTCTTGGGATCATCCTACGGGCCAACACCGATAAACTCATCTTT; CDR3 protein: CALGIILRANTDKLIF
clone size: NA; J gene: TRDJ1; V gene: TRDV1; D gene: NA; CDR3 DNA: TGTGCTCTTGGGGATCCAGTCCTAGGGGGGACCGATAAACTCATCTTT; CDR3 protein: CALGDPVLGGTDKLIF
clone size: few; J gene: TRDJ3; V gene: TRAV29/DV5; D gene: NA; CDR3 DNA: TGTGCAGCAAGCGCGATTAATCGGTACTCTGGGTCCTGGGACACCCGACAGATGTTTTTC; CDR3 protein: CAASAINRYSGSWDTRQMFF